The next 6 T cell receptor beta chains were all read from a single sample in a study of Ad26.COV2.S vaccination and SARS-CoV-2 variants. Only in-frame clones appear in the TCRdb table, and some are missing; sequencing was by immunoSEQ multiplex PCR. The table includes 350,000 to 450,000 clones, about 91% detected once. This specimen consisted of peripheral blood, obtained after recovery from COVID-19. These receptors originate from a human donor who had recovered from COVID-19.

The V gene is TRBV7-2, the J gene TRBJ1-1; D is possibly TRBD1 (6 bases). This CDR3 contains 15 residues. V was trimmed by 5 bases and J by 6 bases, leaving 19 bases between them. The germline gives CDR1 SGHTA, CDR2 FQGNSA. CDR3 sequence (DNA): TGTGCCAGCAGCAGAGGAGGGGGATTAACCTCTGAAGCTTTCTTT. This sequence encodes CASSRGGGLTSEAFF.

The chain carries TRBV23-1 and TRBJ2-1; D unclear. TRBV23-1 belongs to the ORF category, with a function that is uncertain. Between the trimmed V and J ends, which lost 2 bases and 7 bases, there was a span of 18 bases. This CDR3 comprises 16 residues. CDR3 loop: CASSQACSDGLNEQFF. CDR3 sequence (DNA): TGCGCCAGCAGTCAAGCGTGCTCCGATGGGCTTAATGAGCAGTTCTTC.

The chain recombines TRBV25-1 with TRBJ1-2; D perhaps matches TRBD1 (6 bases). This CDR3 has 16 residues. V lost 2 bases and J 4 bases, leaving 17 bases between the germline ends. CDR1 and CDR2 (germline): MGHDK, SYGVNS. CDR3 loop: CASSEHETGLFYGYTF. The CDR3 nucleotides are TGTGCCAGCAGTGAACATGAAACAGGGCTCTTCTATGGCTACACCTTC.

The chain's CDR3 is CASSGVEINTGELFF. The CDR3 DNA reads TGTGCCAGCAGTGGCGTGGAGATAAACACCGGGGAGCTGTTTTTT. The genes are TRBV2 and TRBJ2-2, with D uncertain. Trimming took 4 bases from V and 2 from J, leaving 11 bases between them. Germline loops: CDR1 SNHLY, CDR2 FYNNEI. CDR3 length: 15 residues.

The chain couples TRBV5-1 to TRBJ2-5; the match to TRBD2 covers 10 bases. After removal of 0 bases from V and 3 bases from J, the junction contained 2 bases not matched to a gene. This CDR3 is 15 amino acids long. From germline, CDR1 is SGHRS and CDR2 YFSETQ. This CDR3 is CASSLVLAGEETQYF. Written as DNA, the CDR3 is TGCGCCAGCAGCTTGGTCCTAGCGGGGGAAGAGACCCAGTACTTC.

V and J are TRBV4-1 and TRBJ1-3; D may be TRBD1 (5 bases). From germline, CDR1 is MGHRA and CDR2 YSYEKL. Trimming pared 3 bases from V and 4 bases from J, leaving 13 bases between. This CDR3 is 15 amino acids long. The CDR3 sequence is CASSQGVGAGNTIYF. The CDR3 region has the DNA TGCGCCAGCAGCCAGGGAGTAGGGGCCGGAAACACCATATATTTT.